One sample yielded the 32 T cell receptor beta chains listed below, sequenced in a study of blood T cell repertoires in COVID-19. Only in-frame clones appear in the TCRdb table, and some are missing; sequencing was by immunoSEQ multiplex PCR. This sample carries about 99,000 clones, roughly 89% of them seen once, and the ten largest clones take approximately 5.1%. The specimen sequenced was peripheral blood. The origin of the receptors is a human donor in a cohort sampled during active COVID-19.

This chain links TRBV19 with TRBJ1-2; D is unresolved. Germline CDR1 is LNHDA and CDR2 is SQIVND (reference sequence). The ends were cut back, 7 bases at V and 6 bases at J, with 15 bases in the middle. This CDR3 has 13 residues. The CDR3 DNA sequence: TGTGCCAGTACAAGACAACTTTGGGATGGCTACACCTTC. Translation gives CASTRQLWDGYTF. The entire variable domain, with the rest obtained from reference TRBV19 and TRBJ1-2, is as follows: DGGITQSPKYLFRKEGQNVTLSCEQNLNHDAMYWYRQDPGQGLRLIYYSQIVNDFQKGDIAEGYSVSREKKESFPLTVTSAQKNPTAFYLCASTRQLWDGYTFGSGTRLTVV.

The CDR3 DNA sequence: TGTGCCAGCAGAATTTCCGGGACAGGGGCCTCTGGGGCCAACGTCCTGACTTTC. Translated: CASRISGTGASGANVLTF. The chain recombines TRBV4-2 with TRBJ2-6, with 10 positions matching TRBD1. The trim removed 6 bases at V and 0 bases at J, leaving 8 bases unmatched. From germline, CDR1 is LGHNA and CDR2 YNFKEQ. This CDR3 has 18 residues.

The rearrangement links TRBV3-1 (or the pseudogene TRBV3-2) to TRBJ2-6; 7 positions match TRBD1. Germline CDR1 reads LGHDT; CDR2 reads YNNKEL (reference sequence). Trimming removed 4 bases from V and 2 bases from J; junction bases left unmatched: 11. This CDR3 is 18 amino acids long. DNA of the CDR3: TGTGCCAGCAGCCCAGCCGGGCAGGGGGTCGCTGGGGCCAACGTCCTGACTTTC. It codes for CASSPAGQGVAGANVLTF.

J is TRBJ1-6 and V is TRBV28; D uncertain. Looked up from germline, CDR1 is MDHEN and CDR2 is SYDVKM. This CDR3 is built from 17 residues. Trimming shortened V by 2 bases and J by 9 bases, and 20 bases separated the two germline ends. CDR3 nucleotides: TGTGCCAGCAGTTTAGGTGTGGGCCGAGGGTCGAGTTCACCCCTCCACTTT. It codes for CASSLGVGRGSSSPLHF.

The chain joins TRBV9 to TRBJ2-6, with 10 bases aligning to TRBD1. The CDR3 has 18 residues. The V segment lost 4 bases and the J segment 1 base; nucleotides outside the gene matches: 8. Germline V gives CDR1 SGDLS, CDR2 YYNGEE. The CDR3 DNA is TGTGCCAGCAGCCCCCGCGGACAGGGGGGTTCTGGGGCCAACGTCCTGACTTTC. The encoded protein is CASSPRGQGGSGANVLTF.

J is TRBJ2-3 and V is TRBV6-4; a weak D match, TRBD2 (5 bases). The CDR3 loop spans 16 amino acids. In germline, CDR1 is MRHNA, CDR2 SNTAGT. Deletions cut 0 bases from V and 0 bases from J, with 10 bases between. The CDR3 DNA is TGTGCCAGCAGTGACTCGGCCGCGGGTAGCACAGATACGCAGTATTTT. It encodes CASSDSAAGSTDTQYF.

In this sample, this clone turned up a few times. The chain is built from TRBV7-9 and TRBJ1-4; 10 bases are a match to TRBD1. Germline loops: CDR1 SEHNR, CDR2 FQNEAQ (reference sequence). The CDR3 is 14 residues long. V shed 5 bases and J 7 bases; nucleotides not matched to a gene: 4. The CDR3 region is CASSRDRGGEKLFF. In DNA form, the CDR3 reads TGTGCCAGCAGCCGGGACAGGGGAGGTGAAAAACTGTTTTTT.

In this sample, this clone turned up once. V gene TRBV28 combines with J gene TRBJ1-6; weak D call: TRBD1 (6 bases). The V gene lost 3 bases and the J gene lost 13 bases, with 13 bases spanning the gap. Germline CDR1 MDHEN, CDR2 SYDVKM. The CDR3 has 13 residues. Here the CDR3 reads CASSLAGAPPLHF. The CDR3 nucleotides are TGTGCCAGCAGTTTGGCAGGGGCACCTCCCCTCCACTTT.

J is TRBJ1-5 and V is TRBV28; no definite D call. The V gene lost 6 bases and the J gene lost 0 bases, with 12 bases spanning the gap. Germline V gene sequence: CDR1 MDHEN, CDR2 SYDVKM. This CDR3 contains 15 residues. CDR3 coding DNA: TGTGCCAGCAGCCCGCCTCCGGGTAGCAATCAGCCCCAGCATTTT. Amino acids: CASSPPPGSNQPQHF.

This CDR3 reads CASSLGQGVKSPLHF. The CDR3 bases are TGTGCCAGCAGCTTAGGACAGGGGGTGAAGTCACCCCTCCACTTT. This chain uses TRBV7-2 with TRBJ1-6; 9 nucleotides match TRBD1. Germline lookup yields CDR1 SGHTA and CDR2 FQGNSA. The CDR3 is 15 residues long. The junction had 5 bases not matched to a gene; V was cut back by 1 base and J by 10 bases.

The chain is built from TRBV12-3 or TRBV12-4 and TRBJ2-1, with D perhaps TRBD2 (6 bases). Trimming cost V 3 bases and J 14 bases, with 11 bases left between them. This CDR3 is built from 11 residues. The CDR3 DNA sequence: TGTGCCAGCAGTTTGGGGGAGGTGAAGTTCTTC. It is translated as CASSLGEVKFF.

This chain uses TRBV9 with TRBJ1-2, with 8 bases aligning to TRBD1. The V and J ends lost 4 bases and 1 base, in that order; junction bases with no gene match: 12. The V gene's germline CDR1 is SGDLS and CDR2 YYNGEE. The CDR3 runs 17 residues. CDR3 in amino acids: CASSFGQGVRINYGYTF. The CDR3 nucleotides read TGTGCCAGCAGCTTCGGACAGGGTGTGAGAATTAACTATGGCTACACCTTC.

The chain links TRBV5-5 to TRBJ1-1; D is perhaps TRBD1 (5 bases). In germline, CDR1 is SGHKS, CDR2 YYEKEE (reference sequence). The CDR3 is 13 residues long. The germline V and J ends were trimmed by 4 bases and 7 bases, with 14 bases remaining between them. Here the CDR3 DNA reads TGTGCCAGCAGCAGCAGGGTAACGGGTGAAGCTTTCTTT. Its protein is CASSSRVTGEAFF.

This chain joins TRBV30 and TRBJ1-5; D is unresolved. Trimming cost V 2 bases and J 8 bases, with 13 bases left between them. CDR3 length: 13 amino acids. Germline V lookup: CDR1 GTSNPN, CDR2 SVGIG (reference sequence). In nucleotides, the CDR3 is TGTGCCTGGAGTTACGGGTCCCGTGAGCCCCAGCATTTT. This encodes CAWSYGSREPQHF.

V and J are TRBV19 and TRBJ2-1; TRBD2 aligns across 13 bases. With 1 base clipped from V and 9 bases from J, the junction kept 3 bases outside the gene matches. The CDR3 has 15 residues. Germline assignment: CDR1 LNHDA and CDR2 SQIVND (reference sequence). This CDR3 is CASSIGTSGSGEQFF. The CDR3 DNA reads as TGTGCCAGTAGTATAGGGACTAGCGGGAGTGGTGAGCAGTTCTTC. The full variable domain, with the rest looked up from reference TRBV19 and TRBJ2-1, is DGGITQSPKYLFRKEGQNVTLSCEQNLNHDAMYWYRQDPGQGLRLIYYSQIVNDFQKGDIAEGYSVSREKKESFPLTVTSAQKNPTAFYLCASSIGTSGSGEQFFGPGTRLTVL.

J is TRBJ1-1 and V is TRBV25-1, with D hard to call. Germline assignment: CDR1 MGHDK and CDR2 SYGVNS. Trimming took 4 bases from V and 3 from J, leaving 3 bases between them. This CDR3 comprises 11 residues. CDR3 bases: TGTGCCAGCAGTGTCGACACTGAAGCTTTCTTT. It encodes CASSVDTEAFF.

The CDR3 coding sequence is TGTGCCAGCAGTGATCCAAGCGGGGGGTCCCTCTCCTACGAGCAGTACTTC. This encodes CASSDPSGGSLSYEQYF. The V and J genes are TRBV2 and TRBJ2-7; 9 nucleotides match TRBD2. V dropped 3 bases and J dropped 0; count of bases not matched to a gene: 9. The germline CDR1 and CDR2 sequences are SNHLY and FYNNEI. The CDR3 is made up of 17 amino acids.

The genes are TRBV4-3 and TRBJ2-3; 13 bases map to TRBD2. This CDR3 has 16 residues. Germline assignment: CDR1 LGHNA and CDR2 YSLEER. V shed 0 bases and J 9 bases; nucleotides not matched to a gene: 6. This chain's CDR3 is CASSQELAGGPGTQYF. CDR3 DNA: TGCGCCAGCAGCCAAGAACTAGCGGGGGGGCCAGGGACGCAGTATTTT.

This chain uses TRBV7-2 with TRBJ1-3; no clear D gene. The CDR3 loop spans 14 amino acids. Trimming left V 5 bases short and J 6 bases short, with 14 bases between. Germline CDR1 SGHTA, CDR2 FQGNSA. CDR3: CASSAGPQENTIYF. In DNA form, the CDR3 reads TGTGCCAGCAGCGCGGGTCCTCAGGAAAACACCATATATTTT.

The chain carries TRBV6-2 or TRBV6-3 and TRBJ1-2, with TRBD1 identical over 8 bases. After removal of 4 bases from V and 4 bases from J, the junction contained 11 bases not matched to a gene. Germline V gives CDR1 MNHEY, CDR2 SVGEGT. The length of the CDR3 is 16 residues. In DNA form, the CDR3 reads TGTGCCAGCAGTTTTCCGGACAGGGTGGGGAGCTATGGCTACACCTTC. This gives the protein CASSFPDRVGSYGYTF.

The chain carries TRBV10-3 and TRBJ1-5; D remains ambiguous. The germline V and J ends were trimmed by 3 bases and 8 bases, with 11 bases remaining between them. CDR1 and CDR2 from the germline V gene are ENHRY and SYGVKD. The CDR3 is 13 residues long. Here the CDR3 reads CAISDPTDKPQHF. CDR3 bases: TGTGCCATCAGTGACCCGACCGACAAGCCCCAGCATTTT.

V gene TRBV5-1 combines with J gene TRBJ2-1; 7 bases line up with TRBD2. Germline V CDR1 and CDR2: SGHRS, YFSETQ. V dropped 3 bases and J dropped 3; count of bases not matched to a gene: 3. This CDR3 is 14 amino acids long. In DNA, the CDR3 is TGCGCCAGCAGCTCTACGGGGGGCTACAATGAGCAGTTCTTC. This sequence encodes CASSSTGGYNEQFF. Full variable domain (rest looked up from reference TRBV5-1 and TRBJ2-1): KAGVTQTPRYLIKTRGQQVTLSCSPISGHRSVSWYQQTPGQGLQFLFEYFSETQRNKGNFPGRFSGRQFSNSRSEMNVSTLELGDSALYLCASSSTGGYNEQFFGPGTRLTVL.

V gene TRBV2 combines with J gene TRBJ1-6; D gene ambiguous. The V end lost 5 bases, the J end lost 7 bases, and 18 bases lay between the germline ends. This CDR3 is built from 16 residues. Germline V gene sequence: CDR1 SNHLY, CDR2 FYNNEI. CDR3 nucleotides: TGTGCCAGCAGTCACGCCGCCCGGGGTCGGAATTCACCCCTCCACTTT. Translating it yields CASSHAARGRNSPLHF.

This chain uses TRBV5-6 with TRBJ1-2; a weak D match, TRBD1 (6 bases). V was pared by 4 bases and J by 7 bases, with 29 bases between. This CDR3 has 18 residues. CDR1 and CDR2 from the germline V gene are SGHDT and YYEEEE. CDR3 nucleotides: TGTGCCAGCAGCAGTCCACATGGGGGCGCCCCTTTTGGTTTTGGCTACACCTTC. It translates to CASSSPHGGAPFGFGYTF. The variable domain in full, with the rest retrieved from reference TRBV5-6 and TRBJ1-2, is DAGVTQSPTHLIKTRGQQVTLRCSPKSGHDTVSWYQQALGQGPQFIFQYYEEEERQRGNFPDRFSGHQFPNYSSELNVNALLLGDSALYLCASSSPHGGAPFGFGYTFGSGTRLTVV.

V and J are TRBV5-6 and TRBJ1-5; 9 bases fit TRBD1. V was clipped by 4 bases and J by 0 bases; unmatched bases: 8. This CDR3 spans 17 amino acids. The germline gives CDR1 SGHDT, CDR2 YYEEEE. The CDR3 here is CASSRTRGQGSNQPQHF. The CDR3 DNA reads TGTGCCAGCAGCCGGACTAGGGGACAGGGTAGCAATCAGCCCCAGCATTTT.

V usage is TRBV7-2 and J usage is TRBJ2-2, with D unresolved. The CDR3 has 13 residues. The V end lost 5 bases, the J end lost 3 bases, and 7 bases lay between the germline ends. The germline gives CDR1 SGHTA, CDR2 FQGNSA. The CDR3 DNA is TGTGCCAGCAGCACTCCGCACACCGGGGAGCTGTTTTTT. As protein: CASSTPHTGELFF.

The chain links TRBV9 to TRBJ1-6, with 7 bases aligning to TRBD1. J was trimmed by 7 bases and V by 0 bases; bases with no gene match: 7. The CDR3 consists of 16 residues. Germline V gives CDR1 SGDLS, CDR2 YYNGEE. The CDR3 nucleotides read TGTGCCAGCAGCGTAGGTTTGGGGACAGCCAATTCACCCCTCCACTTT. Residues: CASSVGLGTANSPLHF.

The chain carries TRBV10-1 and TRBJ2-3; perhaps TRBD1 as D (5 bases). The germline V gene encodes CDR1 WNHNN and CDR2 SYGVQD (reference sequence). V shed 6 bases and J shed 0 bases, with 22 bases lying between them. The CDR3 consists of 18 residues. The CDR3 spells CASSTVSTGITSTDTQYF. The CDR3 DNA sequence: TGCGCCAGCAGCACAGTGAGTACAGGTATTACTAGCACAGATACGCAGTATTTT.

CDR3 in amino acids: CATSRELAGVGETQYF. The CDR3, as DNA: TGTGCCACCAGCAGAGAGTTAGCGGGGGTAGGAGAGACCCAGTACTTC. The chain links TRBV15 to TRBJ2-5, with 9 bases aligning to TRBD2. V lost 0 bases, J lost 4 bases, and 6 bases stayed unmatched. CDR1 is LNHNV and CDR2 is YYDKDF in the germline V gene (reference sequence). The CDR3 spans 16 residues.

In DNA, the CDR3 is TGTGCCAGCAGTTACCGAAGGGATCGGACAGGGGGCGCGGGAGACTATGGCTACACCTTC. Encoded protein: CASSYRRDRTGGAGDYGYTF. The V call is TRBV6-2 or TRBV6-3, the J call TRBJ1-2; TRBD1 aligns across 11 bases. The CDR3 extends over 20 amino acids. Germline lookup yields CDR1 MNHEY and CDR2 SVGEGT. The V segment lost 2 bases and the J segment 3 bases; nucleotides outside the gene matches: 17.

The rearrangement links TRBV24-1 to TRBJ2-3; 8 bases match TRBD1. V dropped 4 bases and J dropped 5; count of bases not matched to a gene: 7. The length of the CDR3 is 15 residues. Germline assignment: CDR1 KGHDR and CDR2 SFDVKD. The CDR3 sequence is CATSERTGNKDTQYF. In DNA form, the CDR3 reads TGTGCCACCAGTGAACGGACAGGGAATAAAGATACGCAGTATTTT.

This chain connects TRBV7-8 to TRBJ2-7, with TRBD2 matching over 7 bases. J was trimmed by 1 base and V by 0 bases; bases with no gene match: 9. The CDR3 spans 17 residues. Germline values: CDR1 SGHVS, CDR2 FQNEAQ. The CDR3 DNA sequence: TGTGCCAGCAGCTTAGCGCTCGTGGGAGGGATGTCCTACGAGCAGTACTTC. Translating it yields CASSLALVGGMSYEQYF.